One and the same sample provided the 3 T cell receptor beta chains below, sequenced in a study of blood T cell repertoires in COVID-19. Only in-frame clones appear in the TCRdb table, and some are missing; sequencing was by immunoSEQ multiplex PCR. This table has 25,000 to 40,000 clones, more than 75% appearing once. Material for sequencing was peripheral blood. These receptors originate from a man aged 55 to 70 with active COVID-19.

This clone has a single count. The chain combines TRBV7-2 with TRBJ2-3; D gene unclear. Germline V gene sequence: CDR1 SGHTA, CDR2 FQGNSA. This CDR3 has 13 amino acids. The V end lost 1 base, the J end lost 9 bases, and 11 bases lay between the germline ends. The CDR3 sequence is CASSLDSQETQYF. The DNA for the CDR3 is TGTGCCAGCAGCTTAGACTCCCAGGAAACGCAGTATTTT.

This rearrangement joins TRBV6-5 to TRBJ1-1; the D is unclear. Trimming cost V 3 bases and J 0 bases, with 11 bases left between them. Germline V CDR1 and CDR2: MNHEY, SVGAGI. The CDR3 has 15 residues. This CDR3 is CASSYNAGMNTEAFF. The CDR3 DNA sequence: TGTGCCAGCAGTTATAACGCGGGGATGAACACTGAAGCTTTCTTT.

The genes are TRBV9 and TRBJ2-1; TRBD1 might be the D (6 bases). From germline, CDR1 is SGDLS and CDR2 YYNGEE. Between the trimmed V and J ends, which lost 6 bases and 5 bases, there was a span of 9 bases. This CDR3 comprises 12 residues. DNA of the CDR3: TGTGCCAGCACCAGGACAGACAATGAGCAGTTCTTC. Amino acid sequence: CASTRTDNEQFF.